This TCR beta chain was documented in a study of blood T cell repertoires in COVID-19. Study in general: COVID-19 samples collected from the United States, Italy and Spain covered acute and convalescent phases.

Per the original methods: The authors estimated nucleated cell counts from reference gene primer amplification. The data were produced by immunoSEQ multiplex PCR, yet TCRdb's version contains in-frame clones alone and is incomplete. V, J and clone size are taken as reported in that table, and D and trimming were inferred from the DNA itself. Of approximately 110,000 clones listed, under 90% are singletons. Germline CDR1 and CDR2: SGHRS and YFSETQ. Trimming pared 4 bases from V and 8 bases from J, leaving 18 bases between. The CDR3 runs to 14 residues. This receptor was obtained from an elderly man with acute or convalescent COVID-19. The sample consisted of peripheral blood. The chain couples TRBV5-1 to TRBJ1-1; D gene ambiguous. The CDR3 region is CASSQTPEEVEAFF. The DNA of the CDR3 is TGCGCCAGCAGCCAAACCCCCGAGGAGGTCGAAGCTTTCTTT.